This T cell receptor (beta chain) stems from a study of OX40 agonist ivuxolimab in advanced cancers. In terms of the full investigation: Ivuxolimab was an agonistic, fully human IgG2 monoclonal antibody directed against OX40 (CD134), a costimulatory receptor. Patients were allowed to have had prior anti-PD-1, anti-PD-L1 or anti-CTLA-4 therapy, and around 41% of the dose-escalation patients had previously received checkpoint inhibitors. A male proportion of 82.7% and a mean age of roughly 55 years, ranging from about 23 to 90, were recorded for the dose-escalation cohort. The purpose of peripheral TCRbeta sequencing was to test whether ivuxolimab changed TCR sequence diversity and led to clonal T-cell expansion. The monotherapy dose-escalation portion (N of about 52 patients) of the phase I ivuxolimab trial is reported in the paper. Among the 50 to 55 dose-escalation patients, approximately 20 had hepatocellular carcinoma, roughly 15 melanoma, 9 renal cell carcinoma and 9 head and neck cancer. Intravenous ivuxolimab was administered to patients every 2 weeks at six dose levels: 0.01, 0.1, 0.3, 1.5, 3 and 10 mg/kg. Partial responses were achieved by three dose-escalation patients, of whom one had hepatocellular carcinoma and two had cutaneous melanoma.

To sequence the TCRbeta CDR3 region, genomic DNA was isolated from the sorted cells. The immunoSEQ Assay was used for sequencing of TCRbeta CDR3 regions. TCRdb carries this immuneACCESS record with in-frame sequences only. Its versions omit some clonotypes, under half of them owing to an unresolved V gene in the studies checked, with the rest unexplained. The sample table lists under 65,000 clones, more than 75% of them with a count of one. The top ten clonotypes cover less than 3.5% of the sample. The study at large found these results: In the 0.1-3.0 mg/kg groups, partial responders had among the lowest normalized peripheral clonal expansion, particularly in CD8+ T cells. Low levels of normalized T-cell clonal expansion were also seen in some nonresponding patients. After ivuxolimab, more expanded clones were found on average in CD8+ T cells than in CD4+ T cells. Which antigens the clonally expanded peripheral T cells were specific for was not determined. Clonal expansion of both CD4+ and CD8+ blood T cells was observed from baseline to week 6 at doses 0.1 to 3.0 mg/kg.

From its cysteine to its phenylalanine, the CDR3 spans 15 amino acids. Of the read, only the CDR3 DNA is kept; its 45 bases are in frame from base 1. For CDR1 and CDR2, the germline V gene lists SGDLS and YYNGEE. The germline ends are 12 bases apart after V is trimmed by 3 bases and J by 2 bases. The trial excluded patients who had a history of autoimmune disease or were on systemic immunosuppression. In every dose cohort, peripheral blood was drawn for TCR sequencing at baseline, cycle 4 day 1, and cycle 7 day 1. Samples were obtained from an open-label, multicenter, first-in-human phase I dose-escalation trial of ivuxolimab. Adults with locally advanced or metastatic melanoma, renal cell, hepatocellular, or head and neck squamous cell carcinoma were enrolled in the trial. Before TCR sequencing, CD4+ and CD8+ T cells were separately sorted from peripheral blood. With regard to this clone: Its antigen is still unknown. Base qualities are not at hand, and no much larger clone is one base apart.

The rearranged segments are TRBV9 and TRBJ1-3; matching of 5 bases hints at TRBD1 as the D gene. The clonotype comes from an adult with an advanced solid tumor such as melanoma, head and neck, liver or kidney cancer. The sequenced sample was CD4+ or CD8+ T cells sorted from blood, obtained in a trial of the OX40 agonist ivuxolimab. The DNA sequence reads TGTGCCAGCAGCGCCAGGGAAGGGACTGGAAACACCATATATTTT. Its product reads: CASSAREGTGNTIYF.